This TCR beta chain was documented in a study of blood T cells in healthy people across ages. Study-wide results and caveats: Whereas aged donors had fewer naive CD4+ cells, long-lived donors had more of them and higher diversity.

Trimming cost V 8 bases and J 6 bases, with 12 bases left between them. The CDR3 has 12 residues. From germline, CDR1 is LGHDT and CDR2 YNNKEL (reference sequence). This clonotype came up a few times. The antigen is unknown. The use of a sample-barcoded 5' primer and a J-beta primer mix characterized a second PCR of 7 to 11 cycles. CDR3-containing paired-end reads numbered at least 2.5 million in each sample. TCRdb redid the calling of the 5' RACE reads with MiXCR, one entry per CDR3 protein. There are about 1 million distinct CDR3 sequences in the sample; 35% to 50% occur only once, and approximately 17% lies in the top ten.

The TCR was taken from a woman aged 55 to 70 in good health. This chain connects TRBV3-1 to TRBJ2-3; a weak D match, TRBD2 (6 bases). Input material: blood. CDR3 nucleotides: TGTGCCAGCCAGAGAGGAGGGGATACGCAGTATTTT. Translating gives CASQRGGDTQYF.